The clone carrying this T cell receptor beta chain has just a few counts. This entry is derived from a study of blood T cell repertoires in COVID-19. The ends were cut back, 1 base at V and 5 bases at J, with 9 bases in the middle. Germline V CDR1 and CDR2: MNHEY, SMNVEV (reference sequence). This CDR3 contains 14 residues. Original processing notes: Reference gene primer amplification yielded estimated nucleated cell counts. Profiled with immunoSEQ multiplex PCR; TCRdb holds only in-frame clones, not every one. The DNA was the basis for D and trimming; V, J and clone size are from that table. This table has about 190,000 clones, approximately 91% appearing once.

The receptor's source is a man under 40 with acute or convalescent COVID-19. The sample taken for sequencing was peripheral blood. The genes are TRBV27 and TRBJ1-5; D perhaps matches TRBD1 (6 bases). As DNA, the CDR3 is TGTGCCAGCAGTTTATTGGGGGCAGATCAGCCCCAGCATTTT. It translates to CASSLLGADQPQHF.